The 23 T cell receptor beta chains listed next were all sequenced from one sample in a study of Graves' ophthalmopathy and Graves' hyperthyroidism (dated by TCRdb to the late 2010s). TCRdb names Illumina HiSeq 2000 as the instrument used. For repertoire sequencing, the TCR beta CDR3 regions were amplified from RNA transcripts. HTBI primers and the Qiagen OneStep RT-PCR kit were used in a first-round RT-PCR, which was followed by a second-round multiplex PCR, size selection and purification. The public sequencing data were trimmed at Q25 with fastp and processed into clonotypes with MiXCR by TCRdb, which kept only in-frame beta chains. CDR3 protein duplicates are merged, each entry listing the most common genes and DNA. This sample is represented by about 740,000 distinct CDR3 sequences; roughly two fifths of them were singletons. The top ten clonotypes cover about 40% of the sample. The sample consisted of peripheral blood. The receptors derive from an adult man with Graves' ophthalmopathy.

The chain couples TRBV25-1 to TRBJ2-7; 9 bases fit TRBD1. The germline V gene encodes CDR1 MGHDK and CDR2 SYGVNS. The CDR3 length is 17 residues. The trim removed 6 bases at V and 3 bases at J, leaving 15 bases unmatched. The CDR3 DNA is TGTGCCAGCAGCTCCCCCGGGACAGGGCAATTATTCTACGAGCAGTACTTC. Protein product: CASSSPGTGQLFYEQYF.

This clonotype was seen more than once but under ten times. For the CDR3, the DNA is TGTGCCAGCAGTTTTTATCGGGATAGCTATGGCTACACCTTC. This translates into CASSFYRDSYGYTF. V and J are TRBV12-3 or TRBV12-4 and TRBJ1-2; no reliable D call. V shed 3 bases and J shed 4 bases, with 12 bases lying between them. The CDR3 has 14 residues.

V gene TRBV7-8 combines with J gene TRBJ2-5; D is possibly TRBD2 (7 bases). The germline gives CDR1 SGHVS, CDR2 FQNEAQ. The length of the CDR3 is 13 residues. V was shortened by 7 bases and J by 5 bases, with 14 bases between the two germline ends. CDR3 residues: CASNLGGAETQYF. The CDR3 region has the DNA TGTGCCAGCAACCTAGGGGGGGCGGAGACCCAGTACTTC.

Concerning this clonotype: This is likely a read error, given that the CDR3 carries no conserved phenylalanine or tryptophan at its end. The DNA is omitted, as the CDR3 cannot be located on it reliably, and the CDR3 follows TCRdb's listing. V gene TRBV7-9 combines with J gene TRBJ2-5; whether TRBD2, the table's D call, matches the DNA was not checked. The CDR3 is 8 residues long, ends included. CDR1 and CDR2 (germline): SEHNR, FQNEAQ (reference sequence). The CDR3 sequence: CASSQRAA.

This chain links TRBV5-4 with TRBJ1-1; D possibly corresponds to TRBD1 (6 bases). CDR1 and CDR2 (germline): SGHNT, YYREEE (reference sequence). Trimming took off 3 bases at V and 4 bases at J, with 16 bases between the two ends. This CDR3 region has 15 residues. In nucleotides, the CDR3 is TGTGCCAGCAGCTATCAGGGGCTGCAGGGCACTGAAGCTTTCTTT. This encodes CASSYQGLQGTEAFF.

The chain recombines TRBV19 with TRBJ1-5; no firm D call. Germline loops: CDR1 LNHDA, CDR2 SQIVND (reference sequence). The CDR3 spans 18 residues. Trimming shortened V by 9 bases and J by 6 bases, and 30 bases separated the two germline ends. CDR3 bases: TGTGCCAGCGGGTACGGAGTCCACGTCGTTCTTGGCCTTCAGCCCCAGCATTTT. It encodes CASGYGVHVVLGLQPQHF. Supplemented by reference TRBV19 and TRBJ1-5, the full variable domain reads DGGITQSPKYLFRKEGQNVTLSCEQNLNHDAMYWYRQDPGQGLRLIYYSQIVNDFQKGDIAEGYSVSREKKESFPLTVTSAQKNPTAFYLCASGYGVHVVLGLQPQHFGDGTRLSIL.

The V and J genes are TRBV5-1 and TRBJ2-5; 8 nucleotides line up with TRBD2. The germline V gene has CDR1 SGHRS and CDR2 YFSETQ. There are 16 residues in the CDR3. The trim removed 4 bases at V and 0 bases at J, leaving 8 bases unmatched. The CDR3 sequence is CASSLESGGHQETQYF. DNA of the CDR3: TGCGCCAGCAGCCTAGAGAGCGGGGGCCACCAAGAGACCCAGTACTTC.

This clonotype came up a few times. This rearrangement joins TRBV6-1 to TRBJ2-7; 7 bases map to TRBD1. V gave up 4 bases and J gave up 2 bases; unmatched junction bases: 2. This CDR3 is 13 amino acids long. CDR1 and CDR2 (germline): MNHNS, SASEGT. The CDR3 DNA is TGTGCCAGCAGTGGGACAGGCCCCTACGAGCAGTACTTC. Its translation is CASSGTGPYEQYF.

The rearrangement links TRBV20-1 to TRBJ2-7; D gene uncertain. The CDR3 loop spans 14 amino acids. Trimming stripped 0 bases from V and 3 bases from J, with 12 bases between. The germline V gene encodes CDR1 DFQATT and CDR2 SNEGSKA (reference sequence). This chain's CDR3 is CSARDGVVRYEQYF. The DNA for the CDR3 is TGCAGTGCTAGAGATGGGGTAGTCCGCTACGAGCAGTACTTC.

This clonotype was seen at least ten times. In DNA form, the CDR3 reads TGTGCCAGTAGTATGACGGGGAGCTACGAGCAGTACTTC. This translates into CASSMTGSYEQYF. This chain connects TRBV19 to TRBJ2-7, with D perhaps TRBD2 (5 bases). V lost 3 bases, J lost 3 bases, and 9 bases lay in between. Per the germline V gene, CDR1 is LNHDA and CDR2 is SQIVND (reference sequence). The CDR3 length is 13 residues.

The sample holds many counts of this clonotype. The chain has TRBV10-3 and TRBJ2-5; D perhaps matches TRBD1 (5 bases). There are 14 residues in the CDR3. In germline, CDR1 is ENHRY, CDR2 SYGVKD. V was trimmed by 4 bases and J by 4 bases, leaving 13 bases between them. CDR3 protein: CAISAGHRTETQYF. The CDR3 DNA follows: TGTGCCATCAGTGCTGGACACCGTACAGAGACCCAGTACTTC.

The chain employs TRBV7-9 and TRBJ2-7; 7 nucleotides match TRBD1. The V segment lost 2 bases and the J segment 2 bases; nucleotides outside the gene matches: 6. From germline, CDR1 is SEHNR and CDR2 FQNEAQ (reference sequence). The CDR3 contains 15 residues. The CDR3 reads CASSLNRDSTYEQYF. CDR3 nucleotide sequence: TGTGCCAGCAGCTTAAACCGGGACAGCACCTACGAGCAGTACTTC.

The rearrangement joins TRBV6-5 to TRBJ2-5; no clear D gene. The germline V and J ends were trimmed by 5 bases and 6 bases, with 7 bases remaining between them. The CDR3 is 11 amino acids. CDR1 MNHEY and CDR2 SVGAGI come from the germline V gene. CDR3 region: CASSAEKTQYF. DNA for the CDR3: TGTGCCAGCAGTGCGGAGAAGACCCAGTACTTC.

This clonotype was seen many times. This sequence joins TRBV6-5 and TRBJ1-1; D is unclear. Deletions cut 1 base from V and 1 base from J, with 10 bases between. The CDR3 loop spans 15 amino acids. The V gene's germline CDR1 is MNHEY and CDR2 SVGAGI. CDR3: CASSYLGSTNTEAFF. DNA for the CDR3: TGTGCCAGCAGTTACTTAGGCAGTACGAACACTGAAGCTTTCTTT.

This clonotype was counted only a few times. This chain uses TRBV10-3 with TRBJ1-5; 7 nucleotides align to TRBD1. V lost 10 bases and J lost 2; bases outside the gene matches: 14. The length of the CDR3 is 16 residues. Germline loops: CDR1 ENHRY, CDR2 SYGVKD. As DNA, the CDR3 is TGTGCCAGCAGAAAAGCGACAGGGAGTGGCAATCAGCCCCAGCATTTT. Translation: CASRKATGSGNQPQHF.

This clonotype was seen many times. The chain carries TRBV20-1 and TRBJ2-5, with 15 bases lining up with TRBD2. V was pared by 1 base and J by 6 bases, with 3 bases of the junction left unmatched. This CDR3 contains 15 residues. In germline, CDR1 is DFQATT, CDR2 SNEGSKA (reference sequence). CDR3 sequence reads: CSARAGLAGGKTQYF. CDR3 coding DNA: TGCAGTGCTAGAGCGGGACTAGCGGGAGGAAAGACCCAGTACTTC.

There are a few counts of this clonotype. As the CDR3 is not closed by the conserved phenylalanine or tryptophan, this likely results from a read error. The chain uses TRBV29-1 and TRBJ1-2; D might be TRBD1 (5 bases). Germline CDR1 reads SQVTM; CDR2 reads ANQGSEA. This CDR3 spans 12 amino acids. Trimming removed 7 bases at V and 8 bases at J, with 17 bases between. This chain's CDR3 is CSAPDLRGGYTS. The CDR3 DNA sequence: TGCAGCGCCCCGGATTTGAGGGGCGGCTACACCTCC.

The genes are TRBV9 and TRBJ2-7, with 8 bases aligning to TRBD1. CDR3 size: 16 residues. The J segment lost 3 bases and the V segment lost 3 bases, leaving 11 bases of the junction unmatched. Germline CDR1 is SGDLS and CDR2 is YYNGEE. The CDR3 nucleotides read TGTGCCAGCAGCGAATCGGGACAGGTTACCATCTACGAGCAGTACTTC. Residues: CASSESGQVTIYEQYF.

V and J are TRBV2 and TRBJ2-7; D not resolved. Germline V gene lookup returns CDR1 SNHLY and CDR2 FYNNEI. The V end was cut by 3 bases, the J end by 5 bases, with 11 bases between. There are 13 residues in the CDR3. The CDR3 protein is CASSDVTPDEQYF. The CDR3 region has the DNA TGTGCCAGCAGTGACGTGACCCCCGACGAGCAGTACTTC.

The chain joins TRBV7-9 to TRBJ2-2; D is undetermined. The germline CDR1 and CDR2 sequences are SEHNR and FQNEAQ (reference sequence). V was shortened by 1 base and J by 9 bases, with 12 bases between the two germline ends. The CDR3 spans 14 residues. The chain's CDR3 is CASSLDPLLRELFF. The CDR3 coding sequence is TGTGCCAGCAGCTTAGATCCCCTTTTAAGGGAGCTGTTTTTT. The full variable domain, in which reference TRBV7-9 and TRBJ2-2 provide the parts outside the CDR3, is DTGVSQNPRHKITKRGQNVTFRCDPISEHNRLYWYRQTLGQGPEFLTYFQNEAQLEKSRLLSDRFSAERPKGSFSTLEIQRTEQGDSAMYLCASSLDPLLRELFFGEGSRLTVL.

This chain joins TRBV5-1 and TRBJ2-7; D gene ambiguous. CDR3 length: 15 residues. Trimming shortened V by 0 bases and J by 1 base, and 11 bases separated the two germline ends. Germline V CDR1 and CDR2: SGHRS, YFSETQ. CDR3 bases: TGCGCCAGCAGCTTGGATTACCCGGATTCCTACGAGCAGTACTTC. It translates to CASSLDYPDSYEQYF.

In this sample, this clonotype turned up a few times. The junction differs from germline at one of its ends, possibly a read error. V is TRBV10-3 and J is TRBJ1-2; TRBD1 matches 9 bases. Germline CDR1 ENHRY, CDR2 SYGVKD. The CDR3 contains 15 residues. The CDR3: CASSELQGARYGYTF. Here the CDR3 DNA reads TGTGCCAGCAGTGAACTACAGGGGGCGCGGTATGGCTACACCTTC.

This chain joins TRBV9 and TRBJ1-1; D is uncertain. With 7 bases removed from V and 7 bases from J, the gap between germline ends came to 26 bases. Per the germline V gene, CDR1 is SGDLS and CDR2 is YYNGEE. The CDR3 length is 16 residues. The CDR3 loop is CASSSKTGVPTGEAFF. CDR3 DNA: TGTGCCAGCTCATCAAAGACCGGGGTGCCCACGGGTGAAGCTTTCTTT.